Detailed here is one T cell receptor (beta chain). The data derive from a study of blood T cell repertoires in COVID-19. Study at large: Acute-phase and convalescent COVID-19 samples originated in the United States, Italy and Spain.

Sequencing used immunoSEQ multiplex PCR; TCRdb keeps in-frame clones, though not all of them. The sample shows around 100,000 clones, 90% of them seen only once. Unmatched junction bases numbered 3, after V lost 1 base and J lost 6 bases. The CDR3 has 15 residues. The germline gives CDR1 KGHSH, CDR2 LQKENI. The sequence was obtained from a man aged 45-60 years with acute or convalescent COVID-19. This sequence joins TRBV18 and TRBJ2-1; 10 bases line up with TRBD2. Sequencing was carried out using peripheral blood. The CDR3 protein is CASSPLAGGVNEQFF. CDR3 sequence (DNA): TGTGCCAGCTCACCACTAGCGGGAGGAGTCAATGAGCAGTTCTTC.